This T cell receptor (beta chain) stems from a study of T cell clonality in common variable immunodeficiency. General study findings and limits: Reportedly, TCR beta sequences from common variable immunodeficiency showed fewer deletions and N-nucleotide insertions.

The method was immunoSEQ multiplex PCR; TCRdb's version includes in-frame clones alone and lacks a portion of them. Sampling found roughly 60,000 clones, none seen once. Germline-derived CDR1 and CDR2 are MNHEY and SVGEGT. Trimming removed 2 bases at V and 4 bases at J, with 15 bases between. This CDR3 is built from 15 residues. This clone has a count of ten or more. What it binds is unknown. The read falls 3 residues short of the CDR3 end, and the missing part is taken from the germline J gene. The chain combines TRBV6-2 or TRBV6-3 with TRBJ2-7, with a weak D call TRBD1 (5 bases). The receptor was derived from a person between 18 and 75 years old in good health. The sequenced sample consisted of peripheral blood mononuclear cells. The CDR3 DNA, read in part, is TGTGCCAGCAGTTACACACAGACGACAGATTACGAG. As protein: CASSYTQTTDYE. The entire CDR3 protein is CASSYTQTTDYEQYF.